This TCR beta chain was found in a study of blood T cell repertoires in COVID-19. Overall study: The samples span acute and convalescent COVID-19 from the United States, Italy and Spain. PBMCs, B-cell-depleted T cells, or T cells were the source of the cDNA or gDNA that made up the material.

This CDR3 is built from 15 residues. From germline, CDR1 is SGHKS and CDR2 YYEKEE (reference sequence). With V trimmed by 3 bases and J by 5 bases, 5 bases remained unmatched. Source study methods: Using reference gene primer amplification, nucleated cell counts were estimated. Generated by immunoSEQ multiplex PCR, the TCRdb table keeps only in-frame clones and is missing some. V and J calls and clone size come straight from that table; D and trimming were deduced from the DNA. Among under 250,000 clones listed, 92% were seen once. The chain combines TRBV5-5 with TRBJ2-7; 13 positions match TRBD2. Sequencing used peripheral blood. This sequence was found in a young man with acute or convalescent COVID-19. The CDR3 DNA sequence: TGTGCCAGCAGCTGGGTAGGACTAGCGGGAGACGAGCAGTACTTC. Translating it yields CASSWVGLAGDEQYF.